Listed below are T cell receptor beta chains from one sample, sequenced in a study of T-cell reconstitution after alpha-beta-depleted transplantation in children. TCRdb reprocessed the PCR reads with MiXCR, giving one entry per CDR3 protein. The profile shows fewer than 1 million distinct CDR3 sequences, approximately 15% of them singletons. The input for sequencing was PBMCs, mostly from graft donor cells, taken 360 days after TCRalphabeta/CD19-depleted stem cell transplant. Receptors originate from a male patient younger than 18 who had a stem cell transplant for acute lymphoblastic leukemia, so the T cells may come from the graft donor. Each CDR3 is given with its conserved first and last residue. D genes are given only for firm matches. Clone size appears in some rows only: once, few, many, or a class for an expanded clone.

v_gene: TRBV27; abundance: few; len: 14; d_gene: TRBD2; j_gene: TRBJ2-1; CDR3nt: TGTGCCAGCAGTTTATCGCGGGAGTGGAATGAGCAGTTCTTC; CDR3aa: CASSLSREWNEQFF
v_gene: TRBV27; abundance: .; len: 13; d_gene: .; j_gene: TRBJ2-7; CDR3nt: TGTGCCAGCAGTTTGCAGTGGGCCTACGAGCAGTACTTC; CDR3aa: CASSLQWAYEQYF
v_gene: TRBV29-1; abundance: many; len: 13; d_gene: .; j_gene: TRBJ2-2; CDR3nt: TGCACCATCGATGGTTCGGGTTACGGGGAGCTGTTTTTT; CDR3aa: CTIDGSGYGELFF
v_gene: TRBV7-2; abundance: once; len: 17; d_gene: TRBD2; j_gene: TRBJ2-2; CDR3nt: TGTGCCAGCAGCTTAGGCGGTATAGCGGGGGGTGCCGGGGAGCTGTTTTTT; CDR3aa: CASSLGGIAGGAGELFF
v_gene: TRBV2; abundance: many; len: 16; d_gene: TRBD1; j_gene: TRBJ2-2; CDR3nt: TGTGCCAGCAGCGCCGGGACAGGGACCCTCGGCGGGGAGCTGTTTTTT; CDR3aa: CASSAGTGTLGGELFF
v_gene: TRBV18; abundance: .; len: 14; d_gene: .; j_gene: TRBJ2-7; CDR3nt: TGTGCCAGCTCACCTCAGAAGGCCAGAGGCGAGCAGTACTTC; CDR3aa: CASSPQKARGEQYF
v_gene: TRBV24-1; abundance: few; len: 13; d_gene: .; j_gene: TRBJ1-5; CDR3nt: TGTGCCACCAGTGCGGCAGGGTCTCAGCCCCAGCATTTT; CDR3aa: CATSAAGSQPQHF
v_gene: TRBV28; abundance: few; len: 15; d_gene: .; j_gene: TRBJ2-4; CDR3nt: TGTGCCAGCAGTTTAGTAGCGGTAGCCAAAAACATTCAGTACTTC; CDR3aa: CASSLVAVAKNIQYF
v_gene: TRBV7-9; abundance: .; len: 15; d_gene: .; j_gene: TRBJ2-7; CDR3nt: TGTGCCAGCAGCTTACCGGACCGAGAGGGGTACGAGCAGTACTTC; CDR3aa: CASSLPDREGYEQYF
v_gene: TRBV27; abundance: few; len: 14; d_gene: .; j_gene: TRBJ2-7; CDR3nt: TGTGCCAGCAGCGTAACCAGGTCGGCTTACGAGCAGTACTTC; CDR3aa: CASSVTRSAYEQYF
v_gene: TRBV7-9; abundance: few; len: 16; d_gene: TRBD1; j_gene: TRBJ2-7; CDR3nt: TGTGCCAGCAGCTTAGGGGCAGGACAGGACCTCTACGAGCAGTACTTC; CDR3aa: CASSLGAGQDLYEQYF
v_gene: TRBV6-5; abundance: many; len: 16; d_gene: TRBD1; j_gene: TRBJ2-5; CDR3nt: TGTGCCAGCAGTCCCGGGGACAGGGGAAGAAAAGAGACCCAGTACTTC; CDR3aa: CASSPGDRGRKETQYF
v_gene: TRBV9; abundance: .; len: 12; d_gene: .; j_gene: TRBJ2-1; CDR3nt: TGTGCCAGCAGCGTTAGGTGGAGTGAGCAGTTCTTC; CDR3aa: CASSVRWSEQFF
v_gene: TRBV5-1; abundance: .; len: 14; d_gene: TRBD1; j_gene: TRBJ2-2; CDR3nt: TGCGCCAGCAGCTCGGGACAGAGCACCGGGGAGCTGTTTTTT; CDR3aa: CASSSGQSTGELFF
v_gene: TRBV11-2; abundance: few; len: 19; d_gene: TRBD2; j_gene: TRBJ2-1; CDR3nt: TGTGCCAGCAGCTTAGGTGGACTAGCGGGAGGCTTCTCCTACAATGAGCAGTTCTTC; CDR3aa: CASSLGGLAGGFSYNEQFF
v_gene: TRBV12-3/TRBV12-4; abundance: .; len: 15; d_gene: .; j_gene: TRBJ2-4; CDR3nt: TGTGCCAGCAGTCCGCGCTGGGACCCCAAAAACATTCAGTACTTC; CDR3aa: CASSPRWDPKNIQYF
v_gene: TRBV3-1; abundance: .; len: 15; d_gene: .; j_gene: TRBJ2-1; CDR3nt: TGTGCCAGCAGACCCCGGGTCGCCCGGGACAATGAGCAGTTCTTC; CDR3aa: CASRPRVARDNEQFF
v_gene: TRBV2; abundance: .; len: 15; d_gene: .; j_gene: TRBJ2-7; CDR3nt: TGTGCCAGCAGTGAAGGGGGAGGCGGTCAGTACGAGCAGTACTTC; CDR3aa: CASSEGGGGQYEQYF
v_gene: TRBV18; abundance: few; len: 15; d_gene: TRBD2; j_gene: TRBJ2-2; CDR3nt: TGTGCCAGCTCACCACTCCCGACTAGCCACGGGGAGCTGTTTTTT; CDR3aa: CASSPLPTSHGELFF
v_gene: TRBV7-8; abundance: many; len: 18; d_gene: TRBD1; j_gene: TRBJ2-7; CDR3nt: TGTGCCAGCAGCTTAGTGGGTCGAGCGGGACAGGGCCACTACGAGCAGTACTTC; CDR3aa: CASSLVGRAGQGHYEQYF
v_gene: TRBV27; abundance: many; len: 19; d_gene: .; j_gene: TRBJ2-1; CDR3nt: TGTGCCAGCAGTTGGGCAGGGGAGTATGGAACGTCTCTGAGGGATGAGCAGTTCTTC; CDR3aa: CASSWAGEYGTSLRDEQFF
v_gene: TRBV9; abundance: few; len: 15; d_gene: TRBD1; j_gene: TRBJ2-1; CDR3nt: TGTGCCAGCAGCGTAGTATGGACAGGACTCAATGAGCAGTTCTTC; CDR3aa: CASSVVWTGLNEQFF
v_gene: TRBV18; abundance: .; len: 15; d_gene: TRBD1; j_gene: TRBJ2-7; CDR3nt: TGTGCCAGCTCACCACCTGGGACAGCCCAAAACGAGCAGTACTTC; CDR3aa: CASSPPGTAQNEQYF
v_gene: TRBV5-1; abundance: many; len: 15; d_gene: .; j_gene: TRBJ1-5; CDR3nt: TGCGCCAGCAGCCCCAGGGGAGGGAGCAATCAGCCCCAGCATTTT; CDR3aa: CASSPRGGSNQPQHF
v_gene: TRBV24-1; abundance: .; len: 13; d_gene: .; j_gene: TRBJ2-7; CDR3nt: TGTGCCACCAGTGACCCAGCGGCCGACGAGCAGTACTTC; CDR3aa: CATSDPAADEQYF
v_gene: TRBV7-7; abundance: .; len: 13; d_gene: .; j_gene: TRBJ2-5; CDR3nt: TGTGCCAGCAGCTTGTCTATTGGGGAGACCCAGTACTTC; CDR3aa: CASSLSIGETQYF
v_gene: TRBV12-3/TRBV12-4; abundance: .; len: 15; d_gene: .; j_gene: TRBJ1-5; CDR3nt: TGTGCCAGCACCCACCGAGGGGATTCCAATCAGCCCCAGCATTTT; CDR3aa: CASTHRGDSNQPQHF
v_gene: TRBV20-1; abundance: .; len: 12; d_gene: TRBD1; j_gene: TRBJ2-1; CDR3nt: TGCAGTGCTACTTTCACAGGGGGAGAGCAGTTCTTC; CDR3aa: CSATFTGGEQFF
v_gene: TRBV29-1; abundance: many; len: 16; d_gene: TRBD2; j_gene: TRBJ2-1; CDR3nt: TGCAGCGTTAGATTAGCGGGAGGGTTCTCCTACAATGAGCAGTTCTTC; CDR3aa: CSVRLAGGFSYNEQFF
v_gene: TRBV3-1; abundance: .; len: 16; d_gene: TRBD1; j_gene: TRBJ2-7; CDR3nt: TGTGCCAGCAGCCAAGTCGGAGGACAGGGAAGCTACGAGCAGTACTTC; CDR3aa: CASSQVGGQGSYEQYF
v_gene: TRBV7-8; abundance: few; len: 19; d_gene: TRBD2; j_gene: TRBJ2-2; CDR3nt: TGTGCCAGCAGCTTACCGGTTCCGGGACTAGCGGGAGTTGGCGGGGAGCTGTTTTTT; CDR3aa: CASSLPVPGLAGVGGELFF